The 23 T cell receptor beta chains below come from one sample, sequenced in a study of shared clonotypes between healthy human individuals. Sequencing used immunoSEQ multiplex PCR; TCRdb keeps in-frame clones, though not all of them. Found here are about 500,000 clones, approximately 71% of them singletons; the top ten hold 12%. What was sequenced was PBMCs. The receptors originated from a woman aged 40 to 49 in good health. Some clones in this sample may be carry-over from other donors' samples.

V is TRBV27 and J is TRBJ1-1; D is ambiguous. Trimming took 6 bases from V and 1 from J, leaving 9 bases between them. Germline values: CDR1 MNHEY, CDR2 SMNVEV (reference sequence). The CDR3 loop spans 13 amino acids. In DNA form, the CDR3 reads TGTGCCAGCAGCAAGACACCGAACACTGAAGCTTTCTTT. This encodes CASSKTPNTEAFF.

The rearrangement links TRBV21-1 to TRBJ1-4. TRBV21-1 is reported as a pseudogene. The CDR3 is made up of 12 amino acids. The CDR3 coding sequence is TGTGCCAGCAGCAAGAATCATGAAAAACTGTTTTTT. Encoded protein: CASSKNHEKLFF.

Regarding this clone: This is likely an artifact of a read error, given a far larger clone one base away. Here the CDR3 DNA reads TGTGCCAGCTCACAGACACAGGACCCGAACACTGAAGCTTTCTTT. This sequence encodes CASSQTQDPNTEAFF. The chain couples TRBV18 to TRBJ1-1, with a weak D call TRBD1 (5 bases). With 4 bases removed from V and 1 base from J, the gap between germline ends came to 13 bases. The CDR3 runs 15 residues. Germline CDR1 KGHSH, CDR2 LQKENI.

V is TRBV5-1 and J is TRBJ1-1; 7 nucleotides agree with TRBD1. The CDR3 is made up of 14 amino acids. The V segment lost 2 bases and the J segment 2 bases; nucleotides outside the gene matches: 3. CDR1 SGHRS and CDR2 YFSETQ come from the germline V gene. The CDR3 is CASSFYRGNTEAFF. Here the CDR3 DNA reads TGCGCCAGCAGCTTCTACAGGGGCAACACTGAAGCTTTCTTT.

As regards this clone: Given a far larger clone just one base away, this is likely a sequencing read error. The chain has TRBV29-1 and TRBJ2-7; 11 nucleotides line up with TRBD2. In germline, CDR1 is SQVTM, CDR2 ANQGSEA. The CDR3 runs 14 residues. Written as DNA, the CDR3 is TGCAGCGTTGCCCTAGCGGGGGGCTCCCACGAGCAGTACTTC. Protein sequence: CSVALAGGSHEQYF.

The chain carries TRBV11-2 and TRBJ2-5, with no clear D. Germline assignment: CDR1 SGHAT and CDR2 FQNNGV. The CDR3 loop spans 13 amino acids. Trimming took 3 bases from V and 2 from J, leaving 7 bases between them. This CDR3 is CASSLDLQETQYF. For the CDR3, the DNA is TGTGCCAGCAGCTTGGACCTACAAGAGACCCAGTACTTC.

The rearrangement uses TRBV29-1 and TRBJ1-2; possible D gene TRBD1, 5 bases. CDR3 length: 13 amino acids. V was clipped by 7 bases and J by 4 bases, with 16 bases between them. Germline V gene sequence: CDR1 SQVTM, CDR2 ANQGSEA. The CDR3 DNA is TGCAGCGCTGATATCATTGGGGGCTATGGCTACACCTTC. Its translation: CSADIIGGYGYTF.

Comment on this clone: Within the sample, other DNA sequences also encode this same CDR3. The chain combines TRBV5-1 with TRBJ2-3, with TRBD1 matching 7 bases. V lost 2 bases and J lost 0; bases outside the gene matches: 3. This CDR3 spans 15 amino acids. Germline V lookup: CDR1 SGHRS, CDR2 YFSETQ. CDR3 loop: CASSFGQASTDTQYF. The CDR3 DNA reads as TGCGCCAGCAGCTTTGGACAGGCTAGCACAGATACGCAGTATTTT.

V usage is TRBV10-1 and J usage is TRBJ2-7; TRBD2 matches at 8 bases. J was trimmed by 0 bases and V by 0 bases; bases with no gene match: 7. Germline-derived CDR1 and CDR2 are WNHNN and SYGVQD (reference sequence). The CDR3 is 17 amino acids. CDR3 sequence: CASSESKVAGYSYEQYF. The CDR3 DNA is TGCGCCAGCAGTGAGTCGAAGGTAGCGGGATACTCCTACGAGCAGTACTTC.

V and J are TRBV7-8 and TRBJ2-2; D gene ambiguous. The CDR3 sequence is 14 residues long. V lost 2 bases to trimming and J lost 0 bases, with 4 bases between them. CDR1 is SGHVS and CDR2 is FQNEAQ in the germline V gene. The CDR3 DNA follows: TGTGCCAGCAGCTTATTGACGAACACCGGGGAGCTGTTTTTT. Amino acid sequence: CASSLLTNTGELFF.

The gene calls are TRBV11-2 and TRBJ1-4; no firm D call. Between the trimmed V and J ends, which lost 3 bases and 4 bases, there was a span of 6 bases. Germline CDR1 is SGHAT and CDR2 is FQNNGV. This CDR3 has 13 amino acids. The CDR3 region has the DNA TGTGCCAGCAGCTTCCCCATTAATGAAAAACTGTTTTTT. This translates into CASSFPINEKLFF.

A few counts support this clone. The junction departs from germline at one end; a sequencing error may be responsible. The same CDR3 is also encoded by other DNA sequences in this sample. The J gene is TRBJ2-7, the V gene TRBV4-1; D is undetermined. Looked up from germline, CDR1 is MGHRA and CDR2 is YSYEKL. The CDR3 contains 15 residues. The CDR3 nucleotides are TGTGCCAGCAGCCAAGAAGGAGATGTATCCTACGAGCAGTACTTC. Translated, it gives CASSQEGDVSYEQYF.

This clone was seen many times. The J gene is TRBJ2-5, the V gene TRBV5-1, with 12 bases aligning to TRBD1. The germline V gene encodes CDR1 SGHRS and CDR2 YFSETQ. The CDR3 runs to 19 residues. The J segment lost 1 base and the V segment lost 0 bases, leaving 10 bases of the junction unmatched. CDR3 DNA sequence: TGCGCCAGCAGCTTGGTGATCGGGACAGGGGGCTTCGGCCAAGAGACCCAGTACTTC. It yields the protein CASSLVIGTGGFGQETQYF. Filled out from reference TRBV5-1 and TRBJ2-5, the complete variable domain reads KAGVTQTPRYLIKTRGQQVTLSCSPISGHRSVSWYQQTPGQGLQFLFEYFSETQRNKGNFPGRFSGRQFSNSRSEMNVSTLELGDSALYLCASSLVIGTGGFGQETQYFGPGTRLLVL.

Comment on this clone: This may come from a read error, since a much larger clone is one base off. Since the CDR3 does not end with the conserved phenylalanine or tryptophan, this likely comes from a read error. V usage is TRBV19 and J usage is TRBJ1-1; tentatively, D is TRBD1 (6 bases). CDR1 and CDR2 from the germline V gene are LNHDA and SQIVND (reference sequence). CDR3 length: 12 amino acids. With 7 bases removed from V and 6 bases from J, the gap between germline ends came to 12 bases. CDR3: CASNTGYAEAFL. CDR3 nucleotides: TGTGCCAGTAACACAGGGTATGCTGAAGCTTTCCTT.

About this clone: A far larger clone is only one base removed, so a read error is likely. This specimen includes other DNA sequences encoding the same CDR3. DNA of the CDR3: TGCGCCAGCAGCCAAAGATCGGGACTACCAAACTTATTT. This encodes CASSQRSGLPNLF. The chain couples TRBV4-1 to TRBJ1-1, with D possibly matching TRBD1 (5 bases). CDR1 is MGHRA, CDR2 YSYEKL, per germline. This CDR3 comprises 13 residues.

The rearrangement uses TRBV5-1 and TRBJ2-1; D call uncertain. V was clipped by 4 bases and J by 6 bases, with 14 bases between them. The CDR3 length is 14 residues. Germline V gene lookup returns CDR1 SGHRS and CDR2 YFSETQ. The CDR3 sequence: CASSPDGQSNEQFF. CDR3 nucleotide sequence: TGCGCCAGCAGCCCCGACGGGCAGTCCAATGAGCAGTTCTTC.

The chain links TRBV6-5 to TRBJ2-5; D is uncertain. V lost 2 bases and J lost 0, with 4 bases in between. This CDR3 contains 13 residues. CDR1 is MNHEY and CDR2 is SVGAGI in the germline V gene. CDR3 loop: CASSYMYQETQYF. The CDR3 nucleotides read TGTGCCAGCAGTTACATGTACCAAGAGACCCAGTACTTC.

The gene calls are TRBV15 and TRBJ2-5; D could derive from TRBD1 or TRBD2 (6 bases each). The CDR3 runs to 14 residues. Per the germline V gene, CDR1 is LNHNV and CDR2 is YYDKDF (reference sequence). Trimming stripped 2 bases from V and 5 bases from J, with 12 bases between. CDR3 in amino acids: CATSRLTGRETQYF. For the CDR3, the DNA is TGTGCCACCAGCAGACTTACAGGGAGGGAGACCCAGTACTTC.

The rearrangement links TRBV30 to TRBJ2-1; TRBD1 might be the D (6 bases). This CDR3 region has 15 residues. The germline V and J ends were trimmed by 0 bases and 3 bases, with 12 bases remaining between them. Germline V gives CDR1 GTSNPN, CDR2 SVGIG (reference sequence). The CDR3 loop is CAWSVLKGHYNEQFF. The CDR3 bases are TGTGCCTGGAGTGTACTGAAGGGACACTACAATGAGCAGTTCTTC.

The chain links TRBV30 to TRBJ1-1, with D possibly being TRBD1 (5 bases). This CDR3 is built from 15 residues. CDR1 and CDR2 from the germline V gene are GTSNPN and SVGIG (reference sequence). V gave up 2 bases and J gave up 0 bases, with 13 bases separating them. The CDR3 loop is CAWSWGGNLNTEAFF. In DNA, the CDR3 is TGTGCCTGGAGTTGGGGGGGGAACCTGAACACTGAAGCTTTCTTT.

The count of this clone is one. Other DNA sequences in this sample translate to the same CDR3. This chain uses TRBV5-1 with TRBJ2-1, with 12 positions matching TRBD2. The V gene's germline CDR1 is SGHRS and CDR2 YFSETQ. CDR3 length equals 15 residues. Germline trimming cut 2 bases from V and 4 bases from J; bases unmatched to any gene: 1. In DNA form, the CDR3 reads TGCGCCAGCAGCTTACTAGCGGGAGGTTACAATGAGCAGTTCTTC. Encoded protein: CASSLLAGGYNEQFF.

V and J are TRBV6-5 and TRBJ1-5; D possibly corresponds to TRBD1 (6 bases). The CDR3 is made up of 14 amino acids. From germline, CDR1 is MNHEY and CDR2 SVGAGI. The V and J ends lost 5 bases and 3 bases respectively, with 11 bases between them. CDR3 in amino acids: CASSQGQFNQPQHF. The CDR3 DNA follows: TGTGCCAGCAGTCAAGGACAGTTCAATCAGCCCCAGCATTTT.

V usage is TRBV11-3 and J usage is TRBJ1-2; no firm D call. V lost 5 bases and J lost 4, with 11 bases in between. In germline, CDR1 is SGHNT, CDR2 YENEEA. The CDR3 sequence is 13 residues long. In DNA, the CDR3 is TGTGCCAGCAGCCCGGACCGGTTCTATGGCTACACCTTC. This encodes CASSPDRFYGYTF.